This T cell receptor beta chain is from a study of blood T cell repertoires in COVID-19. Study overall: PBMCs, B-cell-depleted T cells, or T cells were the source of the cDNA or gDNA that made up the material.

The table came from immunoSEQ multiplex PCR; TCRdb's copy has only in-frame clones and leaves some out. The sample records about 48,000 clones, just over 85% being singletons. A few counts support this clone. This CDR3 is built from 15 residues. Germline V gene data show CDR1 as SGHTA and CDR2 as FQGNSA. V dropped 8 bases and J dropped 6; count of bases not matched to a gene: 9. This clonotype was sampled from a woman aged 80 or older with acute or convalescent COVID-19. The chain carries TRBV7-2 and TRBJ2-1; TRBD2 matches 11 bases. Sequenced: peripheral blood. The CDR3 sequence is CASATGSGGGNEQFF. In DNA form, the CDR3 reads TGTGCCAGCGCCACGGGTAGCGGGGGGGGCAATGAGCAGTTCTTC.